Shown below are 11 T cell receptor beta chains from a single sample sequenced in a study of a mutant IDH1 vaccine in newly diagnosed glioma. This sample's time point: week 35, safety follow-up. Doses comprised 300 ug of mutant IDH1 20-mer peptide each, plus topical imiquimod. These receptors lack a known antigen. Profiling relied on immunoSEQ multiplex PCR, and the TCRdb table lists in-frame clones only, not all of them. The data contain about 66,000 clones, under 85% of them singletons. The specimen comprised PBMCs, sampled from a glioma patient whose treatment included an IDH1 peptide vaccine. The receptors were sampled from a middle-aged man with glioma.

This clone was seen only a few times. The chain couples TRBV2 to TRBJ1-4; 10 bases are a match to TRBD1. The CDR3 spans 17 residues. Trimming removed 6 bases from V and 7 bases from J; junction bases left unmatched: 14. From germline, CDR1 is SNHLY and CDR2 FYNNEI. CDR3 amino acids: CASSPPTRGDRGEKLFF. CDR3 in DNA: TGTGCCAGCAGCCCACCTACGCGGGGGGACAGGGGTGAAAAACTGTTTTTT.

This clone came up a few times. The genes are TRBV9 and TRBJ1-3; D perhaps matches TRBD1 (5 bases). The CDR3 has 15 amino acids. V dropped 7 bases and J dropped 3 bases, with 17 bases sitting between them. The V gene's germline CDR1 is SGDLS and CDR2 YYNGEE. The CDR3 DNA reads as TGTGCCAGCGGGACCGGGGGGTCACTTGGAAACACCATATATTTT. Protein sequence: CASGTGGSLGNTIYF. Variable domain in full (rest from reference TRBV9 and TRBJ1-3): DSGVTQTPKHLITATGQRVTLRCSPRSGDLSVYWYQQSLDQGLQFLIQYYNGEERAKGNILERFSAQQFPDLHSELNLSSLELGDSALYFCASGTGGSLGNTIYFGEGSWLTVV.

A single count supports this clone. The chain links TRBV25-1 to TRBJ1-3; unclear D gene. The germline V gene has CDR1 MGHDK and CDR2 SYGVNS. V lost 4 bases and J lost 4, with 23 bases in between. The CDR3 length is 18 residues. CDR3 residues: CASSGPRKQPDRGNTIYF. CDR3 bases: TGTGCCAGCAGTGGACCCCGGAAACAGCCTGATAGGGGAAACACCATATATTTT.

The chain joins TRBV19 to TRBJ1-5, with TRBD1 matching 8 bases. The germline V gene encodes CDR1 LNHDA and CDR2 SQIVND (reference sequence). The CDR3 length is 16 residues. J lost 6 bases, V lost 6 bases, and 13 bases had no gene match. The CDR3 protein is CASSPYSGTGGQPQHF. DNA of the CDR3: TGTGCCAGTAGCCCATACTCGGGAACAGGGGGTCAGCCCCAGCATTTT. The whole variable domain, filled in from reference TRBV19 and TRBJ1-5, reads DGGITQSPKYLFRKEGQNVTLSCEQNLNHDAMYWYRQDPGQGLRLIYYSQIVNDFQKGDIAEGYSVSREKKESFPLTVTSAQKNPTAFYLCASSPYSGTGGQPQHFGDGTRLSIL.

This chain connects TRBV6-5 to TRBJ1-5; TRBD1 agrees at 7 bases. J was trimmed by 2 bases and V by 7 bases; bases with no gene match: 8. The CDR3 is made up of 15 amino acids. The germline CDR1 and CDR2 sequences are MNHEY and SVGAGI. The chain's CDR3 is CASNPTGAGNQPQHF. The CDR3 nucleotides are TGTGCCAGCAACCCAACAGGGGCCGGCAATCAGCCCCAGCATTTT.

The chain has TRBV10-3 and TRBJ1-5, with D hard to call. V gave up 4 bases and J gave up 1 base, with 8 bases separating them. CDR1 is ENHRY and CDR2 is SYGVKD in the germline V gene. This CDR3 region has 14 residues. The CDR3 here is CAISAGKSNQPQHF. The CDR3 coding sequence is TGTGCCATCAGTGCCGGGAAAAGCAATCAGCCCCAGCATTTT.

CDR3 loop: CASSLAGLNDNEQFF. The DNA of the CDR3 is TGTGCCAGCAGCTTAGCCGGGCTGAATGACAATGAGCAGTTCTTC. The rearrangement uses TRBV7-3 and TRBJ2-1; no clear D. CDR1 and CDR2 from the germline V gene are SGHTA and FQGTGA. V shed 2 bases and J shed 5 bases, with 13 bases lying between them. CDR3 length: 15 amino acids.

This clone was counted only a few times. The CDR3 is CASSVQVADTQYF. The CDR3 DNA reads as TGTGCCAGCAGCGTGCAGGTGGCGGATACGCAGTATTTT. The chain joins TRBV9 to TRBJ2-3; D is unclear. Germline V gene sequence: CDR1 SGDLS, CDR2 YYNGEE. The CDR3 runs 13 residues. Between the trimmed V and J ends, which lost 2 bases and 6 bases, there was a span of 10 bases.

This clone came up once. In DNA, the CDR3 is TGTGCCAGCAGTCCCCGAGACAGACGACAGCCCCAGCATTTT. Residues: CASSPRDRRQPQHF. This rearrangement joins TRBV27 to TRBJ1-5, with TRBD1 as a possible D gene (5 bases). In germline, CDR1 is MNHEY, CDR2 SMNVEV (reference sequence). The CDR3 totals 14 residues. Trimming took 5 bases from V and 7 from J, leaving 15 bases between them.

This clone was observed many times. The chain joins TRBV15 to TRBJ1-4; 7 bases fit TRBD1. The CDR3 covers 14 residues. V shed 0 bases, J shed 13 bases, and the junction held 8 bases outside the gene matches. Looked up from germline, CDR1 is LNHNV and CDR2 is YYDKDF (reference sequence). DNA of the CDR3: TGTGCCACCAGCAGAGATCTCGCGGGACAGATACTGTTTTTT. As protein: CATSRDLAGQILFF.

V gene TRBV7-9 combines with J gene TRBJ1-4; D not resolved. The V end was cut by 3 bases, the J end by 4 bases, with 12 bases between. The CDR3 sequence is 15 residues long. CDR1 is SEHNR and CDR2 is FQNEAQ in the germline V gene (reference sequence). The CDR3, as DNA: TGTGCCAGCAGCTTGATCACTGGGCTTAATGAAAAACTGTTTTTT. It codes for CASSLITGLNEKLFF.